A single sample is the source of the 26 T cell receptor beta chains below, sequenced in a study of CD8 T cells in ankylosing spondylitis (TCRdb year 2017). The method behind the library was 5' RACE. The instrument was an Illumina HiSeq 2500. The public reads were reprocessed in TCRdb via fastp at Q25 and MiXCR, keeping in-frame beta chains. Every entry covers one CDR3 protein and lists the most common genes and DNA from its rows. The table for this sample lists fewer than 650,000 distinct CDR3 sequences; about 13% of them were counted only once. 6.8% of the sample is held by the ten biggest clonotypes. What the study reported, not specific to this receptor: A TCR beta motif of eight highly homologous amino acid variants appeared characteristic of blood from ankylosing spondylitis patients.

For these receptors, no antigen is known. The sample consisted of blood, either unsorted or a sorted T cell fraction (not recorded which). The receptors were sampled from a male donor with ankylosing spondylitis.

J is TRBJ1-5 and V is TRBV19; D unclear. Trimming took off 5 bases at V and 0 bases at J, with 8 bases between the two ends. Germline assignment: CDR1 LNHDA and CDR2 SQIVND (reference sequence). The CDR3 sequence is 14 residues long. The CDR3 DNA follows: TGTGCCAGTAGTGCGCAGAATAGCAATCAGCCCCAGCATTTT. Translating it yields CASSAQNSNQPQHF.

This clonotype turned up a few times. The chain joins TRBV29-1 to TRBJ2-5, with D perhaps given as TRBD1 or TRBD2 (5 bases each). The germline V gene encodes CDR1 SQVTM and CDR2 ANQGSEA. V was pared by 7 bases and J by 4 bases, with 19 bases between. The CDR3 has 14 amino acids. The CDR3 spells CSGGNRRMGETQYF. The CDR3 bases are TGCAGCGGGGGAAACAGGAGGATGGGAGAGACCCAGTACTTC.

This clonotype showed up just a few times. The CDR3 bases are TGTGCCAGCAGTTTATTGGGGGCGATGTCCTACGAGCAGTACTTC. This codes for CASSLLGAMSYEQYF. The rearrangement joins TRBV27 to TRBJ2-7, with D maybe TRBD1 (6 bases). This CDR3 is 15 amino acids long. Germline V gene data show CDR1 as MNHEY and CDR2 as SMNVEV (reference sequence). V was shortened by 1 base and J by 1 base, with 11 bases between the two germline ends.

This clonotype was seen at least ten times. The chain is built from TRBV10-3 and TRBJ1-4, with D possibly being TRBD1 (5 bases). Trimming took 5 bases from V and 6 from J, leaving 10 bases between them. The CDR3 spans 13 residues. CDR1 and CDR2 from the germline V gene are ENHRY and SYGVKD. The DNA for the CDR3 is TGTGCCATCAGTAGGGGACCGGATGAAAAACTGTTTTTT. Translating it yields CAISRGPDEKLFF.

In this sample, this clonotype turned up a few times. The rearrangement links TRBV24-1 to TRBJ2-3; maybe TRBD2 (7 bases). The CDR3 runs to 15 residues. Looked up from germline, CDR1 is KGHDR and CDR2 is SFDVKD. V lost 3 bases, J lost 3 bases, and 12 bases lay in between. In DNA form, the CDR3 reads TGTGCCACCAGTGATCGGGGGGCTGGGACAGATACGCAGTATTTT. This gives the protein CATSDRGAGTDTQYF.

This clonotype was counted many times. CDR3 loop: CASTGGGLAGAEQFF. The CDR3 region has the DNA TGCGCCAGCACCGGCGGGGGACTAGCGGGAGCTGAGCAGTTCTTC. The chain is built from TRBV5-1 and TRBJ2-1; 14 positions agree with TRBD2. CDR3 length: 15 amino acids. V gave up 6 bases and J gave up 9 bases; unmatched junction bases: 8. Per the germline V gene, CDR1 is SGHRS and CDR2 is YFSETQ.

The chain links TRBV7-9 to TRBJ2-2, with TRBD2 matching over 9 bases. V gave up 6 bases and J gave up 6 bases; unmatched junction bases: 8. Germline assignment: CDR1 SEHNR and CDR2 FQNEAQ (reference sequence). The length of the CDR3 is 15 residues. CDR3 sequence: CASRPIAGASGELFF. CDR3 DNA sequence: TGTGCCAGCAGGCCAATAGCGGGAGCGTCCGGGGAGCTGTTTTTT.

This clonotype was seen a handful of times. The rearrangement joins TRBV2 to TRBJ2-1, with D possibly TRBD2 on 6 matching bases. CDR1 is SNHLY and CDR2 is FYNNEI in the germline V gene. Trimming removed 8 bases at V and 4 bases at J, with 15 bases between. This CDR3 is built from 14 residues. The CDR3 loop reads CASVRGVGYNEQFF. The DNA for the CDR3 is TGTGCCAGCGTGCGGGGTGTTGGGTACAATGAGCAGTTCTTC.

This clonotype was counted many times. The chain uses TRBV12-3 or TRBV12-4 and TRBJ2-1; TRBD1 aligns across 9 bases. The CDR3 length is 16 residues. Trimming cost V 6 bases and J 6 bases; bases outside gene matches: 12. The CDR3 region has the DNA TGTGCCAGCAGCCGAAAAGGACAGGGGCCCCTCAATGAGCAGTTCTTC. It yields the protein CASSRKGQGPLNEQFF.

The genes are TRBV10-3 and TRBJ2-1, with TRBD2 as a possible D gene (5 bases). Trimming stripped 4 bases from V and 2 bases from J, with 12 bases between. CDR1 and CDR2 (germline): ENHRY, SYGVKD. The CDR3 spans 15 residues. CDR3 in DNA: TGTGCCATCAGTGTGGGAGCGGAGGCCTACAATGAGCAGTTCTTC. Amino acid sequence: CAISVGAEAYNEQFF.

Many counts were recorded for this clonotype. This chain connects TRBV18 to TRBJ2-3; D remains ambiguous. This CDR3 spans 13 amino acids. V lost 3 bases, J lost 6 bases, and 10 bases lay in between. Germline CDR1 KGHSH, CDR2 LQKENI. The chain's CDR3 is CASSPHTKDTQYF. CDR3 DNA sequence: TGTGCCAGCTCACCCCACACCAAGGATACGCAGTATTTT. The variable domain in full, with the rest retrieved from reference TRBV18 and TRBJ2-3, is NAGVMQNPRHLVRRRGQEARLRCSPMKGHSHVYWYRQLPEEGLKFMVYLQKENIIDESGMPKERFSAEFPKEGPSILRIQQVVRGDSAAYFCASSPHTKDTQYFGPGTRLTVL.

This clonotype was observed many times. This chain links TRBV5-1 with TRBJ2-7; the D gene is possibly TRBD1 (6 bases). This CDR3 comprises 12 residues. CDR1 SGHRS and CDR2 YFSETQ come from the germline V gene. Trimming took off 4 bases at V and 3 bases at J, with 8 bases between the two ends. The CDR3: CASSAQGYEQYF. DNA for the CDR3: TGCGCCAGCAGCGCACAGGGCTACGAGCAGTACTTC.

J is TRBJ2-1 and V is TRBV30; maybe TRBD2 (6 bases). The germline gives CDR1 GTSNPN, CDR2 SVGIG (reference sequence). The CDR3 covers 16 residues. Trimming removed 4 bases from V and 6 bases from J, with 22 bases in between. The CDR3 DNA follows: TGTGCCTGGACAGGCCCATTGGGGGAGGTTTTCAATGAGCAGTTCTTC. It encodes CAWTGPLGEVFNEQFF.

This clonotype was seen more than once but under ten times. The gene calls are TRBV6-5 and TRBJ2-7; 7 bases agree with TRBD2. The CDR3 spans 15 residues. V dropped 5 bases and J dropped 2; count of bases not matched to a gene: 9. CDR1 is MNHEY, CDR2 SVGAGI, per germline. CDR3 in DNA: TGTGCCAGCAGTCTCTCGGGGGAGGGAACCTACGAGCAGTACGTC. Amino acid sequence: CASSLSGEGTYEQYV.

V usage is TRBV5-6 and J usage is TRBJ1-6; TRBD1 matches 9 bases. This CDR3 has 15 amino acids. The trim removed 4 bases at V and 7 bases at J, leaving 6 bases unmatched. The germline V gene has CDR1 SGHDT and CDR2 YYEEEE. Written as DNA, the CDR3 is TGTGCCAGCAGCCGTCCCGGGACAGGGAATTCACCCCTCCACTTT. Translated: CASSRPGTGNSPLHF.

This clonotype was picked up many times. The J gene is TRBJ2-2, the V gene TRBV2, with D unresolved. The CDR3 contains 15 residues. Trimming stripped 4 bases from V and 0 bases from J, with 9 bases between. CDR1 and CDR2 (germline): SNHLY, FYNNEI. CDR3 region: CASSGRPANTGELFF. CDR3 nucleotides: TGTGCCAGCAGTGGAAGACCCGCGAACACCGGGGAGCTGTTTTTT.

This clonotype has more than one count but fewer than ten. The genes are TRBV6-1 and TRBJ2-7, with 10 bases that match TRBD1. Per the germline V gene, CDR1 is MNHNS and CDR2 is SASEGT. This CDR3 is 17 amino acids long. V dropped 5 bases and J dropped 1; count of bases not matched to a gene: 11. The CDR3 protein is CASSIPPGQGDSYEQYF. Here the CDR3 DNA reads TGTGCCAGCAGTATCCCACCCGGACAGGGGGATTCCTACGAGCAGTACTTC.

This clonotype has at least ten counts. This rearrangement joins TRBV6-2 or TRBV6-3 to TRBJ2-1; no clear D. This CDR3 is 19 amino acids long. The germline V and J ends were trimmed by 2 bases and 0 bases, with 20 bases remaining between them. Looked up from germline, CDR1 is MNHEY and CDR2 is SVGEGT. The CDR3 DNA follows: TGTGCCAGCAGTTACCCCCCCCTTCAGAGCAAAAGCTCCTACAATGAGCAGTTCTTC. Residues: CASSYPPLQSKSSYNEQFF.

This clonotype showed up just a few times. The V call is TRBV24-1, the J call TRBJ1-1, with 10 bases aligning to TRBD1. This CDR3 contains 14 residues. The germline V gene encodes CDR1 KGHDR and CDR2 SFDVKD. Trimming took 4 bases from V and 5 from J; bases not matched to a gene: 3. The CDR3 nucleotides are TGTGCCACCAGTGACGGGGACAGGGGAACTGAAGCTTTCTTT. Protein: CATSDGDRGTEAFF.

This chain links TRBV25-1 with TRBJ2-2; D possibly corresponds to TRBD1 (5 bases). V was shortened by 8 bases and J by 0 bases, with 16 bases between the two germline ends. Looked up from germline, CDR1 is MGHDK and CDR2 is SYGVNS. The length of the CDR3 is 16 residues. CDR3 region: CASGTLRAANTGELFF. CDR3 sequence (DNA): TGTGCCAGCGGAACCCTCAGGGCAGCGAACACCGGGGAGCTGTTTTTT. The full variable domain, with the rest looked up from reference TRBV25-1 and TRBJ2-2, is EADIYQTPRYLVIGTGKKITLECSQTMGHDKMYWYQQDPGMELHLIHYSYGVNSTEKGDLSSESTVSRIRTEHFPLTLESARPSHTSQYLCASGTLRAANTGELFFGEGSRLTVL.

The chain joins TRBV10-2 to TRBJ2-5; D remains ambiguous. The V end lost 3 bases, the J end lost 4 bases, and 15 bases lay between the germline ends. The germline V gene encodes CDR1 WSHSY and CDR2 SAAADI. This CDR3 region has 15 residues. The CDR3 DNA is TGCGCCAGCAGTGACCCAGCCCTTGGGGTAGAGACCCAGTACTTC. Translated: CASSDPALGVETQYF.

The sample holds a few counts of this clonotype. This chain links TRBV7-2 with TRBJ1-1, with D hard to call. This CDR3 has 13 amino acids. The germline gives CDR1 SGHTA, CDR2 FQGNSA. V was trimmed by 5 bases and J by 4 bases, leaving 11 bases between them. CDR3 bases: TGTGCCAGCAGCACCGATGGGCTCACTGAAGCTTTCTTT. Its translation: CASSTDGLTEAFF. The entire variable domain, with the rest obtained from reference TRBV7-2 and TRBJ1-1, is as follows: GAGVSQSPSNKVTEKGKDVELRCDPISGHTALYWYRQSLGQGLEFLIYFQGNSAPDKSGLPSDRFSAERTGGSVSTLTIQRTQQEDSAVYLCASSTDGLTEAFFGQGTRLTVV.

The rearrangement joins TRBV6-2 or TRBV6-3 to TRBJ2-1, with 13 positions matching TRBD2. Germline values: CDR1 MNHEY, CDR2 SVGEGT. The trim removed 6 bases at V and 8 bases at J, leaving 10 bases unmatched. The CDR3 consists of 16 residues. CDR3 amino acids: CASRPPRTSGSHEQFF. The CDR3 nucleotides read TGTGCCAGCAGACCCCCCCGGACTAGCGGGAGCCATGAGCAGTTCTTC.

This sequence joins TRBV19 and TRBJ2-1, with 7 positions matching TRBD1. V was pared by 0 bases and J by 4 bases, with 6 bases of the junction left unmatched. CDR1 and CDR2 (germline): LNHDA, SQIVND (reference sequence). The CDR3 extends over 16 amino acids. CDR3 DNA: TGTGCCAGTAGTATAGAGTGGACAGGAGGATACAATGAGCAGTTCTTC. Protein product: CASSIEWTGGYNEQFF.

This clonotype was seen a handful of times. The genes are TRBV18 and TRBJ1-3, with TRBD1 matching 7 bases. The germline CDR1 and CDR2 sequences are KGHSH and LQKENI. This CDR3 spans 18 amino acids. Losses at the gene ends were 3 bases for V and 0 bases for J; bases not matched to a gene: 11. The CDR3 bases are TGTGCCAGCTCACCGGACAGGCAGAAGCCCCACTCTGGAAACACCATATATTTT. Its translation: CASSPDRQKPHSGNTIYF.

This clonotype showed up just a few times. V usage is TRBV7-8 and J usage is TRBJ2-7; D gene unclear. The CDR3 loop spans 14 amino acids. From germline, CDR1 is SGHVS and CDR2 FQNEAQ. V shed 7 bases and J shed 5 bases, with 18 bases lying between them. CDR3 in amino acids: CASTPGLGSNEQYV. Here the CDR3 DNA reads TGTGCCAGCACTCCCGGGCTAGGGTCCAACGAGCAGTACGTC.